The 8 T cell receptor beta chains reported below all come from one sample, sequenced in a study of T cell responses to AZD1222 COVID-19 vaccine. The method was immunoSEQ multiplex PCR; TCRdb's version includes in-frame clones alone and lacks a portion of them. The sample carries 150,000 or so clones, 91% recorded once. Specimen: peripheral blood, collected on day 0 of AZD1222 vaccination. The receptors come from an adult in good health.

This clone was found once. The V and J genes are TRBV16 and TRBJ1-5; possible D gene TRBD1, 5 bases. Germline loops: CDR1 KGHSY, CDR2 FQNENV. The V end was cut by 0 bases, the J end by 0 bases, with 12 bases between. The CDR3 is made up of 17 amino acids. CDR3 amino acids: CASSQSARDRSNQPQHF. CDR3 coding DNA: TGTGCCAGCAGCCAATCTGCCCGGGACCGTAGCAATCAGCCCCAGCATTTT. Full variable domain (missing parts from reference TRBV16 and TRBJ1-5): GEEVAQTPKHLVRGEGQKAKLYCAPIKGHSYVFWYQQVLKNEFKFLISFQNENVFDETGMPKERFSAKCLPNSPCSLEIQATKLEDSAVYFCASSQSARDRSNQPQHFGDGTRLSIL.

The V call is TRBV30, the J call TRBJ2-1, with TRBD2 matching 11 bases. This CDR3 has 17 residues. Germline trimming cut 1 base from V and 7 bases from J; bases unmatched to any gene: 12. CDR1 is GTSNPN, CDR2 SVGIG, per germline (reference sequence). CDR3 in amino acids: CAWSAGVAGGQWNEQFF. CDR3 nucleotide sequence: TGTGCCTGGAGTGCGGGGGTAGCGGGAGGGCAATGGAATGAGCAGTTCTTC.

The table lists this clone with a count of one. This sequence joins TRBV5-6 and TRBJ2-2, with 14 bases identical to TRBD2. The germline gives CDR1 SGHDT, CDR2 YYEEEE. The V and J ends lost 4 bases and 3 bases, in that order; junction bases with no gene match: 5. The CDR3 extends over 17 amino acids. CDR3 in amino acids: CASSPGLAGGDTGELFF. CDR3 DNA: TGTGCCAGCAGCCCCGGACTAGCGGGAGGCGACACCGGGGAGCTGTTTTTT.

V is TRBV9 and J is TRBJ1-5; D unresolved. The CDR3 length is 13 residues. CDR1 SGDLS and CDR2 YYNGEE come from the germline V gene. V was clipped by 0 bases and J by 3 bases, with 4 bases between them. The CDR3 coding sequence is TGTGCCAGCAGCGTAGGACCCAATCAGCCCCAGCATTTT. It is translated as CASSVGPNQPQHF.

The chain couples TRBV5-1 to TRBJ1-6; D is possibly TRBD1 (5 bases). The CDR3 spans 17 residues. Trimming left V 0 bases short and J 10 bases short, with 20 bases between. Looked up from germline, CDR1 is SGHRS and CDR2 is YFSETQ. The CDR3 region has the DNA TGCGCCAGCAGCTTGGGAGGTGGAGGGGAAAGAAGCTCACCCCTCCACTTT. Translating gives CASSLGGGGERSSPLHF.

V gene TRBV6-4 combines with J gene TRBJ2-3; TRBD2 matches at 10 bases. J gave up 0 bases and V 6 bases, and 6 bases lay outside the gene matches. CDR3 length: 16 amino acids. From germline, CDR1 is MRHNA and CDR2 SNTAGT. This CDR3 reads CASSGISGGSTDTQYF. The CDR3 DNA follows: TGTGCCAGCAGCGGAATTAGCGGGGGGAGCACAGATACGCAGTATTTT.

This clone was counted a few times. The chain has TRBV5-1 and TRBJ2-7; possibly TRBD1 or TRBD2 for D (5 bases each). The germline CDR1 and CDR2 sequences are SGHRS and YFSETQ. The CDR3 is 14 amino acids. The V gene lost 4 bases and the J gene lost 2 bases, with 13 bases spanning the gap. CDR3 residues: CASSPGTLAYEQYF. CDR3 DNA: TGCGCCAGCAGCCCTGGGACCCTGGCCTACGAGCAGTACTTC.

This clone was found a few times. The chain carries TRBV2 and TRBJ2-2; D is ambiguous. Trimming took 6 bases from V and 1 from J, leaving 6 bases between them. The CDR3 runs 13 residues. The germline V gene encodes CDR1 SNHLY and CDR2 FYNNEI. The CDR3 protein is CASRTENTGELFF. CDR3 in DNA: TGTGCCAGCAGAACAGAGAACACCGGGGAGCTGTTTTTT. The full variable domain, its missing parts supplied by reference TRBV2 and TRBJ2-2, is EPEVTQTPSHQVTQMGQEVILRCVPISNHLYFYWYRQILGQKVEFLVSFYNNEISEKSEIFDDQFSVERPDGSNFTLKIRSTKLEDSAMYFCASRTENTGELFFGEGSRLTVL.